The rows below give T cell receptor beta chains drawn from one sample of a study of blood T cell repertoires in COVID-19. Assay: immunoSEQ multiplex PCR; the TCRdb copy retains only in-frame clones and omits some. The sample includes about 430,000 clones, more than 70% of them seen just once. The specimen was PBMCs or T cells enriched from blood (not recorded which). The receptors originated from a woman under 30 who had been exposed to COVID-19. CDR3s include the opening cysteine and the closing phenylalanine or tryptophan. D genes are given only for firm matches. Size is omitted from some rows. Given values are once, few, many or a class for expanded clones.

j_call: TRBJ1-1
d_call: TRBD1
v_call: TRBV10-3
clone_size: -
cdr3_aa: CAIRTVGDRDENTEAFF
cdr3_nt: TGTGCCATCAGGACGGTAGGGGACAGGGACGAGAACACTGAAGCTTTCTTT

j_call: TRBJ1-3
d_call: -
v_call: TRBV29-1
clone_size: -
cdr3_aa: CSAADSAGNTIYF
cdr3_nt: TGCAGCGCAGCGGACAGTGCCGGAAACACCATATATTTT

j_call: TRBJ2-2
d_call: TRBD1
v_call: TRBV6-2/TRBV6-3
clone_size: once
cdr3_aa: CASIPRGTSNTGELFF
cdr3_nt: TGTGCCAGCATCCCCAGGGGGACATCGAACACCGGGGAGCTGTTTTTT

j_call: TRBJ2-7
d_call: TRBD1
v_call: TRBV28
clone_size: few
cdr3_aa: CASSRDSSYEQYF
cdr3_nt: TGTGCCAGCAGTAGGGACAGCTCCTACGAGCAGTACTTC

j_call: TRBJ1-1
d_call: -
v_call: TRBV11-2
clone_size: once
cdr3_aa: CASSDGRSTEAFF
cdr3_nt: TGTGCCAGCAGCGACGGTAGGAGCACTGAAGCTTTCTTT

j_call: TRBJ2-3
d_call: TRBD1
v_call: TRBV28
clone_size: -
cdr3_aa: CASSWDRETSDTQYF
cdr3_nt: TGTGCCAGCAGTTGGGACAGGGAGACATCAGATACGCAGTATTTT

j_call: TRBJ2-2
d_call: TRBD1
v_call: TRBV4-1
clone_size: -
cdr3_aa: CASSPRQGETGELFF
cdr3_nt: TGCGCCAGCAGCCCCCGACAGGGGGAAACCGGGGAGCTGTTTTTT

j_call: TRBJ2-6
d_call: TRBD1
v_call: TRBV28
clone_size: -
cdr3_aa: CASSPQGAVSGANVLTF
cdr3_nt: TGTGCCAGCAGTCCCCAGGGGGCAGTCTCTGGGGCCAACGTCCTGACTTTC

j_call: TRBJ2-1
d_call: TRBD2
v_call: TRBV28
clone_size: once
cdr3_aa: CATALWREGPNEQFF
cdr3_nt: TGTGCCACCGCACTGTGGCGGGAGGGGCCCAATGAGCAGTTCTTC

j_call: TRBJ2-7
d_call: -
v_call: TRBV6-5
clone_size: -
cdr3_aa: CASSLGLEQYF
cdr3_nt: TGTGCCAGCAGCCTGGGACTCGAGCAGTACTTC

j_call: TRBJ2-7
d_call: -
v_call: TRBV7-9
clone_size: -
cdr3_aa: CASSSEGEYEQYF
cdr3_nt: TGTGCCAGCAGCTCCGAGGGAGAATACGAGCAGTACTTC

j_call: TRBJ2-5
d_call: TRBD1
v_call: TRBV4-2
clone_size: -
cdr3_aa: CASSRNDRGQETQYF
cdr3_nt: TGTGCCAGCAGCCGAAACGACAGGGGCCAAGAGACCCAGTACTTC

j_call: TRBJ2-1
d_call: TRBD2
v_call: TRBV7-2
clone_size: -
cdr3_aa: CASRGGTSTNEQFF
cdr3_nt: TGTGCCAGCAGGGGGGGGACTAGCACTAATGAGCAGTTCTTC

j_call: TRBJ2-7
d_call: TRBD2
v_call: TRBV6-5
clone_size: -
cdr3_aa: CASSYSSGGAYEQYF
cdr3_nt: TGTGCCAGCAGTTACTCGAGCGGGGGGGCCTACGAGCAGTACTTC